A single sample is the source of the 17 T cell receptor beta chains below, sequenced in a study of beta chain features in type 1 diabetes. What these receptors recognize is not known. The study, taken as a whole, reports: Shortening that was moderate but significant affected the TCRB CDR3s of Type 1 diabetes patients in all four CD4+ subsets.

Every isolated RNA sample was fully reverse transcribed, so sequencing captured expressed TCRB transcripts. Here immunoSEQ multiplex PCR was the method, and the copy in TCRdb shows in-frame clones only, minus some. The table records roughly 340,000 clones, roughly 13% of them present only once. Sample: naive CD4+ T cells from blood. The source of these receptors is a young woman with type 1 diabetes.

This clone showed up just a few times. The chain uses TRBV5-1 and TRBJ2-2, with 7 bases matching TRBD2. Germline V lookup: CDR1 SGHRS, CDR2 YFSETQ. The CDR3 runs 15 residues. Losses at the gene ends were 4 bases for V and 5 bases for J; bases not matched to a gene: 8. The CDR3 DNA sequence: TGCGCCAGCAGCCCCAGCGGGGTGCGGACCGGGGAGCTGTTTTTT. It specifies CASSPSGVRTGELFF.

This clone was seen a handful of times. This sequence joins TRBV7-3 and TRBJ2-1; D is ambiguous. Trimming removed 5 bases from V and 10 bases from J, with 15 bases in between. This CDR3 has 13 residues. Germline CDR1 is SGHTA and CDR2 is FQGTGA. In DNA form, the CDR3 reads TGTGCCAGCAGCCAGCGTTTACTTGGGGAGCAGTTCTTC. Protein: CASSQRLLGEQFF.

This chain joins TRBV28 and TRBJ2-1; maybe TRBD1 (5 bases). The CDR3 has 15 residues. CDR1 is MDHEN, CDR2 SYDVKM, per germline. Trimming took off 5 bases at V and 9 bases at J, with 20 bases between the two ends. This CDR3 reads CASSGRLQGMGEQFF. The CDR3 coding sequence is TGTGCCAGCAGTGGGCGGTTGCAGGGAATGGGTGAGCAGTTCTTC.

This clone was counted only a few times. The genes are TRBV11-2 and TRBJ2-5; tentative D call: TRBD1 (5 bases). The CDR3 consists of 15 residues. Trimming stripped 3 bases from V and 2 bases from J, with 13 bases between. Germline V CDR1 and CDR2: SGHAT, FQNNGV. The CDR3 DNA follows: TGTGCCAGCAGCTTTTTTCTGACAGAACAAGAGACCCAGTACTTC. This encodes CASSFFLTEQETQYF.

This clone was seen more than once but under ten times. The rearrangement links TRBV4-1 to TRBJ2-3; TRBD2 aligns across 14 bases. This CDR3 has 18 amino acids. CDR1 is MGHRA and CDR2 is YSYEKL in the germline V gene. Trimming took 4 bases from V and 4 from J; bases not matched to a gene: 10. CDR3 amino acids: CASSLALVGLAGADTQYF. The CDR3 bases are TGCGCCAGCAGCCTCGCTCTGGTGGGACTAGCGGGAGCAGATACGCAGTATTTT.

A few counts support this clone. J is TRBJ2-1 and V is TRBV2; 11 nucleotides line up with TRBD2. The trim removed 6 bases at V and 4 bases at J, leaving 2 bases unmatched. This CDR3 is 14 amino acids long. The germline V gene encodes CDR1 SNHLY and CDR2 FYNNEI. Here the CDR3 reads CASSGTSGYNEQFF. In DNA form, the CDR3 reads TGTGCCAGCAGCGGGACTAGCGGATACAATGAGCAGTTCTTC. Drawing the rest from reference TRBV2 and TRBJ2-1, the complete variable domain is EPEVTQTPSHQVTQMGQEVILRCVPISNHLYFYWYRQILGQKVEFLVSFYNNEISEKSEIFDDQFSVERPDGSNFTLKIRSTKLEDSAMYFCASSGTSGYNEQFFGPGTRLTVL.

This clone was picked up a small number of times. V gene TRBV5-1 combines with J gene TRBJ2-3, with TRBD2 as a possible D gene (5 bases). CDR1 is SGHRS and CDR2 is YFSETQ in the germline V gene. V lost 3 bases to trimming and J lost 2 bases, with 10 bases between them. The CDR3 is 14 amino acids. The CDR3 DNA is TGCGCCAGCAGCTCGGAGGCCCTCACAGATACGCAGTATTTT. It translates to CASSSEALTDTQYF.

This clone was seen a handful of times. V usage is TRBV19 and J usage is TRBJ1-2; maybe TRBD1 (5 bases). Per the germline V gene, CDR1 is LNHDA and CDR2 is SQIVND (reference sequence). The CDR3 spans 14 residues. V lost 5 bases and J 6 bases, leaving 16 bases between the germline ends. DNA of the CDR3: TGTGCCAGTAGTCTCCCGGCAGGGTTCGATGGCTACACCTTC. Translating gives CASSLPAGFDGYTF.

The CDR3 DNA reads TGTGCCAGCAGCGTAGGGGGGGGCGCGGAGACTGAAGCTTTCTTT. This encodes CASSVGGGAETEAFF. J is TRBJ1-1 and V is TRBV9; D is possibly TRBD1 (6 bases). The CDR3 has 15 amino acids. CDR1 SGDLS and CDR2 YYNGEE come from the germline V gene. Trimming stripped 0 bases from V and 5 bases from J, with 14 bases between.

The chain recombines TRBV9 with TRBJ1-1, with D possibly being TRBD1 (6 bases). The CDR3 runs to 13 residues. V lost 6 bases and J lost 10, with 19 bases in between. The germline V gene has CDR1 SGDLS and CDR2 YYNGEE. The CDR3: CASNEGGAGRAFF. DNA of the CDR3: TGTGCCAGCAACGAGGGGGGGGCCGGGAGAGCTTTCTTT.

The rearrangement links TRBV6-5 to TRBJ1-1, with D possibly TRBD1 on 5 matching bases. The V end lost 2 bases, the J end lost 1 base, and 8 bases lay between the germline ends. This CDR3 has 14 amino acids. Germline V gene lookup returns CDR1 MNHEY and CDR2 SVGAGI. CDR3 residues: CASSYGGSNTEAFF. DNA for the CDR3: TGTGCCAGCAGTTACGGGGGGTCGAACACTGAAGCTTTCTTT.

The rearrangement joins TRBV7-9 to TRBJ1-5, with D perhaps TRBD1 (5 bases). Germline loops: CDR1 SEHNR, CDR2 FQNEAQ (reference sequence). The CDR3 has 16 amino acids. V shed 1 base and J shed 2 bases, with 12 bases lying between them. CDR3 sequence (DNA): TGTGCCAGCAGCTTAGGTGGGGGGAAGGGCAATCAGCCCCAGCATTTT. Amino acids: CASSLGGGKGNQPQHF.

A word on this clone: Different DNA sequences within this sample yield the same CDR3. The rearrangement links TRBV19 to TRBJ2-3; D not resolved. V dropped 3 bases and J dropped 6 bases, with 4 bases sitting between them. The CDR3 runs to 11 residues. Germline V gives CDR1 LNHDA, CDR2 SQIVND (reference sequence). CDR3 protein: CASSIRDTQYF. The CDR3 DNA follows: TGTGCCAGTAGTATTCGTGATACGCAGTATTTT.

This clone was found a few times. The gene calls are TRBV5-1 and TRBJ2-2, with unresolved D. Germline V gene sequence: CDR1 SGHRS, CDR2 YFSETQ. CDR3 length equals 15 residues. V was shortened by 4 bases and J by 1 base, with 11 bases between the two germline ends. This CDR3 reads CASSLPSGNTGELFF. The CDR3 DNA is TGCGCCAGCAGCCTACCGTCCGGGAACACCGGGGAGCTGTTTTTT.

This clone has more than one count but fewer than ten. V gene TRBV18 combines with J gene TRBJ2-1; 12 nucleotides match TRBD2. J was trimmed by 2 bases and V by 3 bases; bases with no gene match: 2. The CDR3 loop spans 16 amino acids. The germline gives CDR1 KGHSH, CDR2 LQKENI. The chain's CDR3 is CASSPSSGRAYNEQFF. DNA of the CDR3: TGTGCCAGCTCACCCTCTAGCGGGAGGGCCTACAATGAGCAGTTCTTC. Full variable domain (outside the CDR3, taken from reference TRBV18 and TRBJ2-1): NAGVMQNPRHLVRRRGQEARLRCSPMKGHSHVYWYRQLPEEGLKFMVYLQKENIIDESGMPKERFSAEFPKEGPSILRIQQVVRGDSAAYFCASSPSSGRAYNEQFFGPGTRLTVL.

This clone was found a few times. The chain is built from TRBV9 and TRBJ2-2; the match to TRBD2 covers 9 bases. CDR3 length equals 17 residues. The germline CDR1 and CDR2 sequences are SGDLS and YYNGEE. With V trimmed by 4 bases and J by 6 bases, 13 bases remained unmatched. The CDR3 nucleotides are TGTGCCAGCAGCCAAATGGCTAGCGGGGCGAGGTCCGGGGAGCTGTTTTTT. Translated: CASSQMASGARSGELFF.

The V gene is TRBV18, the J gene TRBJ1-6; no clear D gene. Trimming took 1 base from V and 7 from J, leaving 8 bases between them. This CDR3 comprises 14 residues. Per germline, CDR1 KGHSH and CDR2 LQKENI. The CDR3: CASSPQSTNSPLHF. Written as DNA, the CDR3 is TGTGCCAGCTCACCACAAAGCACCAATTCACCCCTCCACTTT. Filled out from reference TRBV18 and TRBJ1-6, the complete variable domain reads NAGVMQNPRHLVRRRGQEARLRCSPMKGHSHVYWYRQLPEEGLKFMVYLQKENIIDESGMPKERFSAEFPKEGPSILRIQQVVRGDSAAYFCASSPQSTNSPLHFGNGTRLTVT.